Below, 32 T cell receptor beta chains from the same sample are listed, as sequenced in a study of vaccination and CD4 T cells after COVID-19 (dated by TCRdb to the early 2020s). Antigens for these TCRs are unknown. The time point label for this specimen denotes: late sampling 161 to 241 days after vaccination in three convalescent patients. According to the study, the label for this sample's treatment or condition signals: roughly 11-day PBMC culture with coronavirus spike peptide pools or control peptides (ViraFEST assay). The method behind the library was PCR. TCRdb shows the sequencer as Illumina iSeq 100. TCR sequencing of DNA from cultured CD4+ T cells used the Oncomine TCR Beta short-read assay at the Johns Hopkins FTIC core. TCRdb passed the public sequencing reads through fastp at Q25 and MiXCR, retaining productive beta sequences. Merged by CDR3 protein, the rows form single entries marked with the most common genes and DNA. The sample table shows about 17,000 distinct CDR3 sequences, and approximately 49% are seen once. The ten biggest clones cover 10% to 15% of the sample.

This sample comprised CD4+ T cells from blood, cultured in vitro, obtained about 7 months after SARS-CoV-2 vaccination. The receptors here all came from a human donor who had recovered from COVID-19.

V gene TRBV20-1 combines with J gene TRBJ1-5; perhaps TRBD1 as D (5 bases). The CDR3 contains 15 residues. Germline CDR1 reads DFQATT; CDR2 reads SNEGSKA (reference sequence). With 0 bases removed from V and 7 bases from J, the gap between germline ends came to 16 bases. CDR3 sequence reads: CSARDRLQGAQPQHF. In DNA, the CDR3 is TGCAGTGCTAGAGACCGGTTGCAGGGTGCCCAGCCCCAGCATTTT.

This rearrangement joins TRBV20-1 to TRBJ2-7, with 11 bases that match TRBD2. There are 15 residues in the CDR3. V was clipped by 5 bases and J by 5 bases; unmatched bases: 11. CDR1 is DFQATT, CDR2 SNEGSKA, per germline (reference sequence). CDR3 nucleotides: TGCAGTGCTCTATCCACTAGCGGGAGTCTCAACGAGCAGTACTTC. This sequence encodes CSALSTSGSLNEQYF.

This clonotype is labeled as medium-sized. The chain recombines TRBV10-3 with TRBJ2-5; 12 bases line up with TRBD1. Germline V CDR1 and CDR2: ENHRY, SYGVKD. This CDR3 region has 15 residues. J gave up 5 bases and V 5 bases, and 6 bases lay outside the gene matches. The CDR3: CAISMGQGALETQYF. The CDR3 nucleotides read TGTGCCATCAGTATGGGACAGGGGGCCCTTGAGACCCAGTACTTC.

This clonotype was seen more than once but under ten times. This chain joins TRBV19 and TRBJ1-6; D ambiguous. CDR1 is LNHDA, CDR2 SQIVND, per germline (reference sequence). V lost 5 bases and J lost 10, with 12 bases in between. This CDR3 has 13 residues. The CDR3 is CASSPNGQSPLHF. The CDR3 DNA follows: TGTGCCAGTAGTCCCAATGGTCAATCACCCCTCCACTTT.

The V gene is TRBV20-1, the J gene TRBJ2-2; D remains unclear. Germline assignment: CDR1 DFQATT and CDR2 SNEGSKA (reference sequence). The CDR3 loop spans 12 amino acids. Trimming pared 1 base from V and 3 bases from J, leaving 3 bases between. The CDR3 region has the DNA TGCAGTGCTAGAGGAGACACCGGGGAGCTGTTTTTT. It translates to CSARGDTGELFF.

This clonotype has just a few counts. This chain links TRBV7-9 with TRBJ2-6; D assignment may be TRBD1 or TRBD2 (7 bases each). Between the trimmed V and J ends, which lost 5 bases and 0 bases, there was a span of 11 bases. CDR1 and CDR2 from the germline V gene are SEHNR and FQNEAQ (reference sequence). This CDR3 has 16 amino acids. The CDR3 sequence is CASSPGGASGANVLTF. CDR3 DNA sequence: TGTGCCAGCAGCCCAGGGGGGGCCTCTGGGGCCAACGTCCTGACTTTC.

This clonotype appeared a few times. V gene TRBV7-3 combines with J gene TRBJ1-2, with D perhaps TRBD1 (6 bases). The ends were cut back, 1 base at V and 0 bases at J, with 9 bases in the middle. The CDR3 is made up of 15 amino acids. The germline V gene has CDR1 SGHTA and CDR2 FQGTGA. In DNA form, the CDR3 reads TGTGCCAGCAGCTTAAGAGGGGGAGCTAACTATGGCTACACCTTC. Translated, it gives CASSLRGGANYGYTF.

This clonotype came up a few times. The chain carries TRBV6-1 and TRBJ1-2; D is perhaps TRBD1 (5 bases). The CDR3 sequence is 17 residues long. The V end was cut by 5 bases, the J end by 1 base, with 20 bases between. Per germline, CDR1 MNHNS and CDR2 SASEGT. The CDR3 DNA follows: TGTGCCAGCAGTCCCCCCGGGACGATCCTTTTTAACTATGGCTACACCTTC. This translates into CASSPPGTILFNYGYTF.

The chain has TRBV7-9 and TRBJ2-7, with TRBD1 matching 10 bases. Germline V gene sequence: CDR1 SEHNR, CDR2 FQNEAQ (reference sequence). The CDR3 is 14 residues long. The V segment lost 6 bases and the J segment 6 bases; nucleotides outside the gene matches: 8. The CDR3 region is CASREGQGSLEQYF. CDR3 sequence (DNA): TGTGCCAGCAGGGAGGGACAGGGGTCCCTCGAGCAGTACTTC.

This clonotype was observed a few times. The chain carries TRBV7-2 and TRBJ2-7, with no clear D. Trimming stripped 4 bases from V and 0 bases from J, with 7 bases between. This CDR3 contains 13 residues. Germline V gives CDR1 SGHTA, CDR2 FQGNSA. The CDR3 protein is CASSSSSSYEQYF. Here the CDR3 DNA reads TGTGCCAGCAGCTCCTCAAGCTCCTACGAGCAGTACTTC.

The chain combines TRBV6-2 or TRBV6-3 with TRBJ2-1; the match to TRBD2 covers 8 bases. Unmatched junction bases numbered 3, after V lost 5 bases and J lost 9 bases. Germline CDR1 and CDR2: MNHEY and SVGEGT. The CDR3 is 12 amino acids. The CDR3 bases are TGTGCCAGCAGTACCGGGGGGGTTGAGCAGTTCTTC. Its protein is CASSTGGVEQFF.

The chain uses TRBV20-1 and TRBJ2-6; D gene ambiguous. Germline loops: CDR1 DFQATT, CDR2 SNEGSKA (reference sequence). V was pared by 5 bases and J by 6 bases, with 8 bases between. This CDR3 comprises 12 residues. The CDR3 protein is CSAARAANVLTF. CDR3 coding DNA: TGCAGTGCTGCCCGAGCGGCCAACGTCCTGACTTTC.

The chain links TRBV20-1 to TRBJ1-1; D gene unclear. The germline V and J ends were trimmed by 6 bases and 3 bases, with 14 bases remaining between them. From germline, CDR1 is DFQATT and CDR2 SNEGSKA (reference sequence). CDR3 length: 13 residues. The CDR3: CSAPRRGDTEAFF. The CDR3 DNA reads as TGCAGTGCCCCAAGGAGAGGAGACACTGAAGCTTTCTTT.

The V gene is TRBV11-2, the J gene TRBJ2-5, with D possibly being TRBD1 or TRBD2 (6 bases each). The CDR3 totals 16 residues. Per germline, CDR1 SGHAT and CDR2 FQNNGV. With 1 base removed from V and 4 bases from J, the gap between germline ends came to 16 bases. The CDR3 DNA follows: TGTGCCAGCAGCTTAGGTCCGGGGGCCTCGCGAGAGACCCAGTACTTC. This gives the protein CASSLGPGASRETQYF. Full variable domain (missing parts from reference TRBV11-2 and TRBJ2-5): EAGVAQSPRYKIIEKRQSVAFWCNPISGHATLYWYQQILGQGPKLLIQFQNNGVVDDSQLPKDRFSAERLKGVDSTLKIQPAKLEDSAVYLCASSLGPGASRETQYFGPGTRLLVL.

V usage is TRBV19 and J usage is TRBJ1-5; 8 nucleotides match TRBD1. The V gene's germline CDR1 is LNHDA and CDR2 SQIVND (reference sequence). After removal of 3 bases from V and 2 bases from J, the junction contained 9 bases not matched to a gene. The length of the CDR3 is 17 residues. CDR3 amino acids: CASSMGQVGIGNQPQHF. The CDR3 region has the DNA TGTGCCAGTAGTATGGGACAGGTCGGGATTGGCAATCAGCCCCAGCATTTT.

The genes are TRBV7-3 and TRBJ2-3; D gene ambiguous. The length of the CDR3 is 14 residues. Germline V CDR1 and CDR2: SGHTA, FQGTGA. V was cut by 0 bases and J by 0 bases, with 4 bases left in between. The CDR3 coding sequence is TGTGCCAGCAGCTTAACCCCTAGCACAGATACGCAGTATTTT. Protein product: CASSLTPSTDTQYF.

This clonotype was counted between two and nine times. V and J are TRBV7-9 and TRBJ1-6; unclear D gene. The CDR3 has 14 amino acids. Germline V CDR1 and CDR2: SEHNR, FQNEAQ (reference sequence). Deletions cut 1 base from V and 4 bases from J, with 5 bases between. The DNA for the CDR3 is TGTGCCAGCAGCTTAGAACAGTATAATTCACCCCTCCACTTT. Translating gives CASSLEQYNSPLHF.

This clonotype occurred a few times. V and J are TRBV20-1 and TRBJ1-1, with D unclear. V was cut by 0 bases and J by 1 base, with 6 bases left in between. Germline V lookup: CDR1 DFQATT, CDR2 SNEGSKA (reference sequence). This CDR3 has 13 residues. The CDR3 DNA follows: TGCAGTGCTAGAGATCAGCCGAACACTGAAGCTTTCTTT. Translation gives CSARDQPNTEAFF.

This clonotype was found a few times. The J gene is TRBJ2-3, the V gene TRBV7-9; 11 bases line up with TRBD2. The trim removed 1 base at V and 5 bases at J, leaving 5 bases unmatched. Per the germline V gene, CDR1 is SEHNR and CDR2 is FQNEAQ (reference sequence). This CDR3 has 16 residues. The CDR3: CASSLVAGGPGDTQYF. The CDR3 bases are TGTGCCAGCAGCTTAGTAGCGGGGGGGCCAGGAGATACGCAGTATTTT.

This rearrangement joins TRBV28 to TRBJ2-7, with D tentatively TRBD2 (5 bases). This CDR3 is 14 amino acids long. The V gene lost 8 bases and the J gene lost 2 bases, with 16 bases spanning the gap. Germline V gene data show CDR1 as MDHEN and CDR2 as SYDVKM. CDR3 coding DNA: TGTGCCAGCGACCCTGGTGAGGGAACCTACGAGCAGTACTTC. Translation: CASDPGEGTYEQYF.

V is TRBV12-3 or TRBV12-4 and J is TRBJ2-1, with 11 bases matching TRBD2. J was trimmed by 2 bases and V by 10 bases; bases with no gene match: 4. This CDR3 spans 14 amino acids. The CDR3 region is CATVLAGAYNEQFF. The CDR3 DNA sequence: TGTGCCACCGTACTAGCGGGAGCCTACAATGAGCAGTTCTTC.

The table lists this clonotype with a few counts. The genes are TRBV19 and TRBJ2-1; the D gene is possibly TRBD1 (5 bases). Trimming stripped 4 bases from V and 3 bases from J, with 7 bases between. The CDR3 contains 13 residues. CDR1 is LNHDA and CDR2 is SQIVND in the germline V gene (reference sequence). DNA for the CDR3: TGTGCCAGTAGTAAGGACAACTACAATGAGCAGTTCTTC. This gives the protein CASSKDNYNEQFF.

This clonotype was recorded a few times. This rearrangement joins TRBV20-1 to TRBJ2-3; TRBD2 matches 7 bases. V gave up 6 bases and J gave up 6 bases; unmatched junction bases: 6. CDR1 is DFQATT, CDR2 SNEGSKA, per germline (reference sequence). The CDR3 extends over 12 amino acids. CDR3 nucleotide sequence: TGCAGTGCCACGACTAGCTCGGATACGCAGTATTTT. Protein sequence: CSATTSSDTQYF.

A few counts support this clonotype. This chain uses TRBV7-9 with TRBJ1-1, with TRBD1 matching 7 bases. From germline, CDR1 is SEHNR and CDR2 FQNEAQ (reference sequence). The CDR3 runs to 15 residues. Trimming took 5 bases from V and 0 from J; bases not matched to a gene: 6. The CDR3 DNA sequence: TGTGCCAGCAGCAGAAGGGGGACAGTGAACACTGAAGCTTTCTTT. Protein sequence: CASSRRGTVNTEAFF.

The J gene is TRBJ2-6, the V gene TRBV5-1; unclear D gene. This CDR3 has 13 residues. The germline CDR1 and CDR2 sequences are SGHRS and YFSETQ. The V end was cut by 5 bases, the J end by 1 base, with 4 bases between. CDR3 bases: TGCGCCAGCAGGGGGTCTGGGGCCAACGTCCTGACTTTC. Protein: CASRGSGANVLTF.

This clonotype has just a few counts. The chain has TRBV6-1 and TRBJ2-7, with TRBD1 identical over 8 bases. J lost 3 bases, V lost 6 bases, and 7 bases had no gene match. This CDR3 is 14 amino acids long. Per germline, CDR1 MNHNS and CDR2 SASEGT. The CDR3 is CASRRGQGHYEQYF. The CDR3 nucleotides are TGTGCCAGCAGACGCGGACAGGGTCACTACGAGCAGTACTTC.

The chain is built from TRBV19 and TRBJ2-7; D not certain. Germline CDR1 is LNHDA and CDR2 is SQIVND (reference sequence). V lost 3 bases and J 0 bases, leaving 9 bases between the germline ends. This CDR3 spans 14 amino acids. Written as DNA, the CDR3 is TGTGCCAGTAGTATTCTGGGTAGCTCCTACGAGCAGTACTTC. Translation: CASSILGSSYEQYF.

The chain links TRBV24-1 to TRBJ1-2; D is ambiguous. CDR3 length equals 15 residues. Germline CDR1 and CDR2: KGHDR and SFDVKD. The V and J ends lost 5 bases and 6 bases respectively, with 18 bases between them. The CDR3 coding sequence is TGTGCCACCAGTGGAGGTTCGGGGTGGATGGATGGCTACACCTTC. Its protein product is CATSGGSGWMDGYTF.

The chain couples TRBV6-1 to TRBJ1-5, with no clear D. The germline V gene has CDR1 MNHNS and CDR2 SASEGT. The CDR3 spans 16 residues. Trimming stripped 3 bases from V and 0 bases from J, with 12 bases between. The CDR3 DNA is TGTGCCAGCAGTGATCGGGCAGATTATAGCAATCAGCCCCAGCATTTT. It translates to CASSDRADYSNQPQHF.

This clonotype occurred a few times. The V gene is TRBV24-1, the J gene TRBJ2-5, with TRBD1 identical over 7 bases. There are 16 residues in the CDR3. Germline CDR1 reads KGHDR; CDR2 reads SFDVKD. J gave up 1 base and V 3 bases, and 7 bases lay outside the gene matches. Written as DNA, the CDR3 is TGTGCCACCAGTGATACGACAGGGAATGGCCAAGAGACCCAGTACTTC. Protein sequence: CATSDTTGNGQETQYF.

This clonotype was found a few times. This rearrangement joins TRBV7-2 to TRBJ2-1, with 9 bases matching TRBD2. From germline, CDR1 is SGHTA and CDR2 FQGNSA. The CDR3 contains 16 residues. The V and J ends lost 5 bases and 3 bases, in that order; junction bases with no gene match: 8. CDR3 nucleotide sequence: TGTGCCAGCAGCCCCTCAGGGACTAGCAGCTACAATGAGCAGTTCTTC. Translation gives CASSPSGTSSYNEQFF.

The rearrangement links TRBV7-9 to TRBJ1-2; D gene uncertain. This CDR3 has 15 residues. Germline V CDR1 and CDR2: SEHNR, FQNEAQ (reference sequence). The V end was cut by 1 base, the J end by 4 bases, with 13 bases between. The CDR3 DNA reads TGTGCCAGCAGCTTAGTGGCGCCCGAGGGCTATGGCTACACCTTC. This encodes CASSLVAPEGYGYTF.